The TCR beta chain described here comes from a study of CD8 T cells in ankylosing spondylitis. Study outcomes and limitations: A motif in TCR beta, a set of about 8 highly homologous variants, appeared characteristic of ankylosing spondylitis blood.

Only a few counts were recorded for this clonotype. No antigen is known for it. The CDR3 sequence is 13 residues long. Germline V gene lookup returns CDR1 DFQATT and CDR2 SNEGSKA (reference sequence). V was shortened by 0 bases and J by 1 base, with 6 bases between the two germline ends. Using quantitative 5'-RACE with molecular barcodes, the authors made TCR beta libraries. Each CDR3 protein is one row after TCRdb ran MiXCR on the 5' RACE reads. This table has about 270,000 distinct CDR3 sequences, 32% appearing once. The sequencing input was blood, either unsorted or a sorted T cell fraction (not recorded which). This TCR was sampled from a male donor with ankylosing spondylitis or in good health (not recorded which). The V call is TRBV20-1, the J call TRBJ2-5, with D perhaps TRBD2 (5 bases). CDR3 in DNA: TGCAGTGCTAGAGATGGGAGCCAAGAGACCCAGTACTTC. This translates into CSARDGSQETQYF.